This is a list of T cell receptor beta chains from one sample in a study of T cells in Graves' hyperthyroidism and ophthalmopathy. Each CDR3 protein is one row after TCRdb ran MiXCR on the multiplex PCR reads. The sample includes fewer than 700,000 distinct CDR3 sequences, around 15% of them seen just once. The sequencing input was blood. Receptor source: a woman in her 30s with Graves' hyperthyroidism. Both conserved end residues are part of each CDR3. The D gene is left open where the match is weak. Expanded clones are given a class, and other clones once, few, many or no size at all.

v_gene,len,j_gene,d_gene,abundance,CDR3nt,CDR3aa
TRBV10-1,13,TRBJ1-1,.,few,TGCGCATCGTCGACGGGGTACAGCGCTGAAGCTTTCTTT,CASSTGYSAEAFF
TRBV6-1,16,TRBJ2-2,TRBD2,many,TGTGCCAGCACTCTAAGGAGCGGGAGAGGGTCCGGGGAGCTGTTTTTT,CASTLRSGRGSGELFF
TRBV11-2,14,TRBJ2-4,.,many,TGTGCCAGCAGCTTAGATAGGGCCAAAAACATTCAGTACTTC,CASSLDRAKNIQYF
TRBV19,15,TRBJ2-5,TRBD1,.,TGTGCCAGTAGTATAGCAGGGGGCGTCGGGGAGACCCAGTACTTC,CASSIAGGVGETQYF
TRBV3-1,15,TRBJ2-7,.,many,TGTGCCAGCAGCCATAAGCGGGTGGTCCCTTACGAGCAGTACTTC,CASSHKRVVPYEQYF
TRBV6-1,12,TRBJ2-2,.,few,TGTGCCACCCAAACAGGCTCCGGGGAGCTGTTTTTT,CATQTGSGELFF
TRBV12-3/TRBV12-4,14,TRBJ2-7,TRBD2,many,TGTGCCAGCAGCCTCGGACTAGACTCCTACGAGCAGTACTTC,CASSLGLDSYEQYF
TRBV20-1,12,TRBJ2-7,TRBD2,many,TGCAGTGCACGGGAGGGCCTGGACGAGCAGTACTTC,CSAREGLDEQYF
TRBV11-1,16,TRBJ2-7,.,.,TGTGCCAGCAGCACACGCTTGGGAGGCCGACCCTACGAGCAGTACTTC,CASSTRLGGRPYEQYF
TRBV7-2,12,TRBJ2-3,.,many,TGTGCCAGCCTCCAGAATGGAGATACGCAGTATTTT,CASLQNGDTQYF
TRBV5-1,15,TRBJ1-2,TRBD1,few,TGCGCCAGCAGCGGGCTGACAGGGGGCGTCTATGGCTACACCTTC,CASSGLTGGVYGYTF
TRBV5-6,16,TRBJ1-3,.,many,TGTGCCAGCAGCTTGGTAGGGGAATACTCTGGAAACACCATATATTTT,CASSLVGEYSGNTIYF
TRBV7-2,15,TRBJ1-2,TRBD1,many,TGTGCCAGCAGCCTAGGACAGGGGGCAGCCTATGGCTACACCTTC,CASSLGQGAAYGYTF
TRBV24-1,14,TRBJ1-1,TRBD1,.,TGTGCCACCAGCTACGACAGGGTGGGAACTGAAGCTTTCTTT,CATSYDRVGTEAFF
TRBV20-1,14,TRBJ1-2,TRBD1,.,TGCAGTGCTAGGGCGACAGGGGGCGACTATGGCTACACCTTC,CSARATGGDYGYTF
TRBV3-1,15,TRBJ1-4,TRBD1,.,TGTGCCAGCAGCCAAGAACACGGGACAGGAGAAAAACTGTTTTTT,CASSQEHGTGEKLFF
TRBV29-1,14,TRBJ2-6,TRBD2,.,TGCAGCGTCAGCGGGGAGAGGGGGGCCAACGTCCTGACTTTC,CSVSGERGANVLTF
TRBV30,14,TRBJ2-1,TRBD2,few,TGTGCCGGCACTTTAGCGGGAATTTACAATGAGCAGTTCTTC,CAGTLAGIYNEQFF
TRBV20-1,10,TRBJ2-2,.,few,TGCAGTGCTAATACCGGGGAGCTGTTTTTT,CSANTGELFF
TRBV20-1,15,TRBJ1-3,TRBD1,.,TGCAGTGCTAGAGATCAGACAGGGGGAGGAAACACCATATATTTT,CSARDQTGGGNTIYF
TRBV20-1,15,TRBJ1-5,TRBD1,few,TGCAGTGCTAGGGACAGGGGGCGCGGCAATCAGCCCCAGCATTTT,CSARDRGRGNQPQHF